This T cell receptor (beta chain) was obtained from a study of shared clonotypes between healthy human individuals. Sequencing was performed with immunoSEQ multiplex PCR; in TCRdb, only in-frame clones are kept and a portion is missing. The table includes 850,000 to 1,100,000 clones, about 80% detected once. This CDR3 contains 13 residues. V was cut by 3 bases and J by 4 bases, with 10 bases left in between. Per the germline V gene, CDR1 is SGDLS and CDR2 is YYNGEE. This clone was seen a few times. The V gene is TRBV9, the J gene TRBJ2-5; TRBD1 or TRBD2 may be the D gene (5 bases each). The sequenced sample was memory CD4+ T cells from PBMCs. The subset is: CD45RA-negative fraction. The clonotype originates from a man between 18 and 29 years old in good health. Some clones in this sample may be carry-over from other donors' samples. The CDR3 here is CASSAGGAETQYF. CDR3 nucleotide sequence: TGTGCCAGCAGCGCTGGGGGAGCAGAGACCCAGTACTTC. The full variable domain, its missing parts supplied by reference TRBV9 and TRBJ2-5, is DSGVTQTPKHLITATGQRVTLRCSPRSGDLSVYWYQQSLDQGLQFLIQYYNGEERAKGNILERFSAQQFPDLHSELNLSSLELGDSALYFCASSAGGAETQYFGPGTRLLVL.